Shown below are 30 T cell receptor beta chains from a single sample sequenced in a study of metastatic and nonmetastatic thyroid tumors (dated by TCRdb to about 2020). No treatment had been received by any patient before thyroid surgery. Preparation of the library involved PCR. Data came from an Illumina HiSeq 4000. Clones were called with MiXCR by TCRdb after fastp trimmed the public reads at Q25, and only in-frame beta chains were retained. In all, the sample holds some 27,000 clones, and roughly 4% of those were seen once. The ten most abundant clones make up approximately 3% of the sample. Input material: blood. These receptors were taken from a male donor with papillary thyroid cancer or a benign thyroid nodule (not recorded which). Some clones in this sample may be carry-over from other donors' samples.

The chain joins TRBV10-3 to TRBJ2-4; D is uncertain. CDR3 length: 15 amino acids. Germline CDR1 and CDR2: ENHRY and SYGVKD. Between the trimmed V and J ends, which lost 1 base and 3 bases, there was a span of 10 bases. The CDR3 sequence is CAISELGNDKNIQYF. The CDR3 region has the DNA TGTGCCATCAGTGAGTTAGGGAATGACAAAAACATTCAGTACTTC.

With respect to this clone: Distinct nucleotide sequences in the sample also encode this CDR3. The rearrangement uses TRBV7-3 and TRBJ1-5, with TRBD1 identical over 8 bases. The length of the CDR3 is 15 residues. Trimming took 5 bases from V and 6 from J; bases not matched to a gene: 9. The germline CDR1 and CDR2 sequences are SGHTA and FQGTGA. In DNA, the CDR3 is TGTGCCAGCAGCCGCGACAGGGGCCCTCTTCAGCCCCAGCATTTT. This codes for CASSRDRGPLQPQHF. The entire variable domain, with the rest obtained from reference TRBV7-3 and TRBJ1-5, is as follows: GAGVSQTPSNKVTEKGKYVELRCDPISGHTALYWYRQSLGQGPEFLIYFQGTGAADDSGLPNDRFFAVRPEGSVSTLKIQRTERGDSAVYLCASSRDRGPLQPQHFGDGTRLSIL.

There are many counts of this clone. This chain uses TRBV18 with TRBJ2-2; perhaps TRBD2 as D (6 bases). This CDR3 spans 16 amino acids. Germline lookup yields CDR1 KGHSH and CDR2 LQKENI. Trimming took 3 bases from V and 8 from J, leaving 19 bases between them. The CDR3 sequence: CASSPVGRRVWGELFF. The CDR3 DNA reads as TGTGCCAGCTCACCCGTTGGGCGGAGGGTATGGGGGGAGCTGTTTTTT.

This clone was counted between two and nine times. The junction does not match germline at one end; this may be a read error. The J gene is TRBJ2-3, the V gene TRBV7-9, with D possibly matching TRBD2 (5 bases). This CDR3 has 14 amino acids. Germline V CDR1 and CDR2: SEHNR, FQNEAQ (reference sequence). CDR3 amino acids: CASSLERRTDTQYF. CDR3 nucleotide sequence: TGTGCCAGTAGCTTAGAGCGGAGAACAGATACGCAGTATTTT.

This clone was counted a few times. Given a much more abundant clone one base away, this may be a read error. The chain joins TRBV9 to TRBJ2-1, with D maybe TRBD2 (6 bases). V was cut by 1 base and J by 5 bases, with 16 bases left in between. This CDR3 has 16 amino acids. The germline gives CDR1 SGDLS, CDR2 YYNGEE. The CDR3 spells CASSVLGGLHDNEQFF. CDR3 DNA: TGTGCCAGCAGCGTATTGGGGGGACTGCACGACAATGAGCAGTTCTTC. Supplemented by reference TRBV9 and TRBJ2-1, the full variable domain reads DSGVTQTPKHLITATGQRVTLRCSPRSGDLSVYWYQQSLDQGLQFLIQYYNGEERAKGNILERFSAQQFPDLHSELNLSSLELGDSALYFCASSVLGGLHDNEQFFGPGTRLTVL.

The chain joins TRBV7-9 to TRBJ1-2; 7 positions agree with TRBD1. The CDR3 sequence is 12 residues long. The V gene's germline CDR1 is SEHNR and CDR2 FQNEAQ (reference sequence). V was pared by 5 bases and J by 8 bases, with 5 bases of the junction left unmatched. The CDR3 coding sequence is TGTGCCAGCAGCCGAGACAGGGAGGGCTACACCTTC. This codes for CASSRDREGYTF.

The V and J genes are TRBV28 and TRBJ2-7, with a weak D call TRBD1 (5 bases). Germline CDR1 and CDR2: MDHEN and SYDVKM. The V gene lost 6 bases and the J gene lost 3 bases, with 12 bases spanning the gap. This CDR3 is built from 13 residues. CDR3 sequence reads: CASRGAPDYEQYF. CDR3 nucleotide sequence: TGTGCCAGCAGAGGGGCCCCTGACTACGAGCAGTACTTC.

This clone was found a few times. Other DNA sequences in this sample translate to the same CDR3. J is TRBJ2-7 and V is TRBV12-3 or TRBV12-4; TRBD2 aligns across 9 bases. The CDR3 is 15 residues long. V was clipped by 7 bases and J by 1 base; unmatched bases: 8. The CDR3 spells CASTPSGLASYEQYF. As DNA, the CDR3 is TGTGCCAGCACCCCCTCGGGACTAGCTTCCTACGAGCAGTACTTC.

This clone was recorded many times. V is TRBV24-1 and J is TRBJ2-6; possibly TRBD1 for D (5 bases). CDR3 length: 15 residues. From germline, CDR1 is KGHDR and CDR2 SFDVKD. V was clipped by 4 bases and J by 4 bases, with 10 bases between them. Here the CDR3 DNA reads TGTGCCACCAGTGAGGCAGGGTCCGGGGCCAACGTCCTGACTTTC. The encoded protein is CATSEAGSGANVLTF.

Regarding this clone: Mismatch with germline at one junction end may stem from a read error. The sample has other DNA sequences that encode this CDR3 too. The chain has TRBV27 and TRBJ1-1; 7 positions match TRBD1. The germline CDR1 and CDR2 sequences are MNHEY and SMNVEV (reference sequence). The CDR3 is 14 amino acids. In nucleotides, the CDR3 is TGTGCCAGCACACAGGGGATGATGAACACTGAAGCTTTTTTT. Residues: CASTQGMMNTEAFF.

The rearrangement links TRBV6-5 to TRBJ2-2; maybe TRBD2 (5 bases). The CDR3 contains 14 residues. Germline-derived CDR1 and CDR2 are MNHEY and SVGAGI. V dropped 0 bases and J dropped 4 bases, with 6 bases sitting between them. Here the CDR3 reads CASSYSGVTGELFF. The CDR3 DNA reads TGTGCCAGCAGTTACTCCGGGGTCACCGGGGAGCTGTTTTTT.

CDR3 region: CASSTNTGELFF. The CDR3 bases are TGTGCCAGCAGTACCAACACCGGGGAGCTGTTTTTT. The chain couples TRBV2 to TRBJ2-2; D ambiguous. Germline assignment: CDR1 SNHLY and CDR2 FYNNEI. CDR3 length equals 12 residues. The V end was cut by 5 bases, the J end by 2 bases, with 3 bases between. Looking up the rest from reference TRBV2 and TRBJ2-2 gives the full variable domain: EPEVTQTPSHQVTQMGQEVILRCVPISNHLYFYWYRQILGQKVEFLVSFYNNEISEKSEIFDDQFSVERPDGSNFTLKIRSTKLEDSAMYFCASSTNTGELFFGEGSRLTVL.

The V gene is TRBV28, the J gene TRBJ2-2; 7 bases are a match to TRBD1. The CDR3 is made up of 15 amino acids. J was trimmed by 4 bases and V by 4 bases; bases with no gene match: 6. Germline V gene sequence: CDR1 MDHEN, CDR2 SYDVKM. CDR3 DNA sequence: TGTGCCAGCAGTTCAAGGACAGGAGTCACCGGGGAGCTGTTTTTT. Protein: CASSSRTGVTGELFF.

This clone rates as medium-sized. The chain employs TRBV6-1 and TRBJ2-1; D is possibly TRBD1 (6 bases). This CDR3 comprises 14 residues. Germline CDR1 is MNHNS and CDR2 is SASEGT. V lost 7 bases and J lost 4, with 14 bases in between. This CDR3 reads CASKPRQGYNEQFF. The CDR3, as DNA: TGTGCCAGCAAACCACGGCAGGGGTACAATGAGCAGTTCTTC.

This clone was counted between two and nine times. The CDR3: CASTPQANSPLHF. The CDR3 DNA reads TGTGCCAGCACCCCACAGGCTAATTCACCCCTCCACTTT. The chain couples TRBV28 to TRBJ1-6; D is possibly TRBD1 (5 bases). CDR1 and CDR2 from the germline V gene are MDHEN and SYDVKM. The V gene lost 7 bases and the J gene lost 6 bases, with 10 bases spanning the gap. The CDR3 runs 13 residues.

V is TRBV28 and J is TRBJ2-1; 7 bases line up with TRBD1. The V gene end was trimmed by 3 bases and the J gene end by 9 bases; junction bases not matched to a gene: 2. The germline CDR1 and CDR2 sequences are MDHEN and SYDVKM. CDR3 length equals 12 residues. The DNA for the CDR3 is TGTGCCAGCAGTTTTCCAGGGGGTGAGCAGTTCTTC. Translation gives CASSFPGGEQFF.

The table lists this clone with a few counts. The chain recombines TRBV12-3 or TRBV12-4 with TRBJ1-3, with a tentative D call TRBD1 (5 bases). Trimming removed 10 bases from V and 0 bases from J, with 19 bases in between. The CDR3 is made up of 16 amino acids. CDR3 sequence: CATAELGTASGNTIYF. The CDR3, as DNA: TGTGCCACCGCCGAACTCGGGACTGCCTCTGGAAACACCATATATTTT.

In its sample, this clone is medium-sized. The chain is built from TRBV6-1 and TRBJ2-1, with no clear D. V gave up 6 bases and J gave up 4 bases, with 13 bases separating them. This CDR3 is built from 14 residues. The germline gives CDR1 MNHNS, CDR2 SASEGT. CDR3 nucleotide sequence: TGTGCCAGCAGCCATGATCTGGTGTACAATGAGCAGTTCTTC. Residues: CASSHDLVYNEQFF.

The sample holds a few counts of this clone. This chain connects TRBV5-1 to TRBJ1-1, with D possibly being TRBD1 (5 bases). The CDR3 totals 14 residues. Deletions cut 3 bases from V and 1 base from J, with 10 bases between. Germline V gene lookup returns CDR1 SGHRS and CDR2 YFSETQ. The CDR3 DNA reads TGCGCCAGCAGCTCTATGACAGAGAACACTGAAGCTTTCTTT. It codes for CASSSMTENTEAFF.

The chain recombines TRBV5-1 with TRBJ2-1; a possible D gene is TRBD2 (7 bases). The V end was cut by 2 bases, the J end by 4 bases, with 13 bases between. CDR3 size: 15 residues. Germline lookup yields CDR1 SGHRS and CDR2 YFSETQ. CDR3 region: CASSFEGGRYNEQFF. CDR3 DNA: TGCGCCAGCAGCTTTGAGGGGGGGCGTTACAATGAGCAGTTCTTC. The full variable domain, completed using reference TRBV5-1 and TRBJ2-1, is KAGVTQTPRYLIKTRGQQVTLSCSPISGHRSVSWYQQTPGQGLQFLFEYFSETQRNKGNFPGRFSGRQFSNSRSEMNVSTLELGDSALYLCASSFEGGRYNEQFFGPGTRLTVL.

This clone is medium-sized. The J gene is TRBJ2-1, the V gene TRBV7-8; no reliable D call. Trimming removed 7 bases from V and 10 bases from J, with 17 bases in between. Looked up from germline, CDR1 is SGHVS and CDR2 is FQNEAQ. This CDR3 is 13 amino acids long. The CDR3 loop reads CASTIRVGNEQFF. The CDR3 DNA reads TGTGCCAGCACTATACGGGTCGGCAACGAGCAGTTCTTC.

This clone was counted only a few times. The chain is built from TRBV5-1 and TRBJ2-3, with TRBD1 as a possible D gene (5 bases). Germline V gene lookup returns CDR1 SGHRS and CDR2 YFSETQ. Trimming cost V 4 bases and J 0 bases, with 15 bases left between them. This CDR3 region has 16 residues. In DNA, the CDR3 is TGCGCCAGCAGCCCGGAAGGTTCAGGGAGCACAGATACGCAGTATTTT. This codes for CASSPEGSGSTDTQYF.

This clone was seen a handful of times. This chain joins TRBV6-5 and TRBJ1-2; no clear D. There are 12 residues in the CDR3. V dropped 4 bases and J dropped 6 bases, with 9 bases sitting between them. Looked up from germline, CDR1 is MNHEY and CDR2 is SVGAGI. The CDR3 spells CASSLFVDGYTF. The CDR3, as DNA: TGTGCCAGCAGTTTGTTCGTGGATGGCTACACCTTC.

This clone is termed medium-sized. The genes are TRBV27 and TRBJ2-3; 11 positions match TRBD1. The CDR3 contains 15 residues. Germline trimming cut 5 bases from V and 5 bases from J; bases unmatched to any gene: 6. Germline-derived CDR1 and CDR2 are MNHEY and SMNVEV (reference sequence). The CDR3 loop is CASSPLGTGGDTQYF. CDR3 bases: TGTGCCAGCAGTCCCCTGGGGACAGGGGGAGATACGCAGTATTTT.

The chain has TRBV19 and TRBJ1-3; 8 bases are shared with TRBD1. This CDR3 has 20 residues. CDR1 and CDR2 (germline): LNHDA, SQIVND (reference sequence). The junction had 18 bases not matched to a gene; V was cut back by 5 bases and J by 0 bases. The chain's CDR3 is CASSQSLGDRRPSSGNTIYF. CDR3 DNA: TGTGCCAGTAGTCAATCCCTGGGGGACAGGCGACCCTCCTCTGGAAACACCATATATTTT.

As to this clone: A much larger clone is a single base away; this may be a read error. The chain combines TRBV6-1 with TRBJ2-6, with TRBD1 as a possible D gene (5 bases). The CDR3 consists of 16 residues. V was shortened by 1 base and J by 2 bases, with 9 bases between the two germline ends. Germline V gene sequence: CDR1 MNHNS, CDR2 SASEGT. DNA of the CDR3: TGTGCCAGCAGTGAAGAGGGGTGGGCTGGGGCCAACGTCCTGACTTTC. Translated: CASSEEGWAGANVLTF.

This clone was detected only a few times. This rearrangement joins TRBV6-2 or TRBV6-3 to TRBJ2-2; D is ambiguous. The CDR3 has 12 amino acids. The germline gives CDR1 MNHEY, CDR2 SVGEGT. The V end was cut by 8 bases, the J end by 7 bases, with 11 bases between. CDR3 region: CASPTVGGELFF. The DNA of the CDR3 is TGTGCCAGCCCTACAGTGGGCGGGGAGCTGTTTTTT.

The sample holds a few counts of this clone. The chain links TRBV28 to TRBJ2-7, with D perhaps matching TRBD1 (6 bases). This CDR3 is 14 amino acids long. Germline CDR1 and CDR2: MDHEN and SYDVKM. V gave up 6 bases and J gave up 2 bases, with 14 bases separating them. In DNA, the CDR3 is TGTGCCAGCAGGGGACAAGAGGGACCCTACGAGCAGTACTTC. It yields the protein CASRGQEGPYEQYF. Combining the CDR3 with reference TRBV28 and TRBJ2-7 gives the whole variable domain DVKVTQSSRYLVKRTGEKVFLECVQDMDHENMFWYRQDPGLGLRLIYFSYDVKMKEKGDIPEGYSVSREKKERFSLILESASTNQTSMYLCASRGQEGPYEQYFGPGTRLTVT.

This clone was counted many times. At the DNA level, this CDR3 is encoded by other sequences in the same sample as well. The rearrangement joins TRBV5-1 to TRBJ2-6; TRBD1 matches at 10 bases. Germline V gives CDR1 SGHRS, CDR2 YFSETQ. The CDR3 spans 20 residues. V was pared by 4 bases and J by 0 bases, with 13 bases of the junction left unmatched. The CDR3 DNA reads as TGCGCCAGCAGCCCAAACCTCCGGGACAGGGGTGTCTCTGGGGCCAACGTCCTGACTTTC. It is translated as CASSPNLRDRGVSGANVLTF.

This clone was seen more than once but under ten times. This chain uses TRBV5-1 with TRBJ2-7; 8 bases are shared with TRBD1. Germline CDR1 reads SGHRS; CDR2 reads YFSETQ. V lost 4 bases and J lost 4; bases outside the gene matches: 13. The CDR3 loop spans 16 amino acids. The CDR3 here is CASSLWPGTGEYEQYF. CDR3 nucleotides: TGCGCCAGCAGCCTCTGGCCCGGGACAGGAGAATACGAGCAGTACTTC.